The next 9 T cell receptor beta chains were all read from a single sample in a study of T cell responses to AZD1222 COVID-19 vaccine. Using immunoSEQ multiplex PCR, the repertoire was profiled, and TCRdb retains in-frame clones only, with some absent. The sample shows roughly 87,000 clones, around nine tenths of them seen only once. Here the sequenced sample was peripheral blood, taken 28 days after the second AZD1222 dose. These receptors all stem from an adult who received the AZD1222 COVID-19 vaccine.

In regard to this clone: This CDR3 is also generated by other DNA sequences in the sample. The chain links TRBV12-3 or TRBV12-4 to TRBJ1-1; no firm D call. V dropped 5 bases and J dropped 1 base, with 8 bases sitting between them. There are 13 residues in the CDR3. CDR3 nucleotides: TGTGCCAGCAGTGAAGGCCCGAACACTGAAGCTTTCTTT. This gives the protein CASSEGPNTEAFF.

This clone was observed a few times. The chain joins TRBV6-5 to TRBJ2-7, with 12 bases aligning to TRBD2. The germline CDR1 and CDR2 sequences are MNHEY and SVGAGI. CDR3 size: 14 residues. V shed 6 bases, J shed 3 bases, and the junction held 3 bases outside the gene matches. CDR3 nucleotides: TGTGCCAGCAGGACTAGCGGGAGCGGCTACGAGCAGTACTTC. This sequence encodes CASRTSGSGYEQYF.

This clone was detected a few times. The chain recombines TRBV7-9 with TRBJ2-3; D might be TRBD1 (6 bases). CDR3 length: 14 amino acids. V dropped 4 bases and J dropped 3 bases, with 11 bases sitting between them. Germline-derived CDR1 and CDR2 are SEHNR and FQNEAQ (reference sequence). CDR3 bases: TGTGCCAGCAGCTCCCTCAGGGGAACAGATACGCAGTATTTT. This translates into CASSSLRGTDTQYF.

CDR3 coding DNA: TGTGCCAGTTTAGACAGGGTTAACACTGAAGCTTTCTTT. Its protein is CASLDRVNTEAFF. The gene calls are TRBV19 and TRBJ1-1; the match to TRBD1 covers 7 bases. With 8 bases clipped from V and 2 bases from J, the junction kept 5 bases outside the gene matches. The CDR3 is made up of 13 amino acids. Germline V gene sequence: CDR1 LNHDA, CDR2 SQIVND (reference sequence).

V usage is TRBV30 and J usage is TRBJ2-7; a possible D gene is TRBD2 (5 bases). In germline, CDR1 is GTSNPN, CDR2 SVGIG (reference sequence). The length of the CDR3 is 13 residues. Trimming removed 1 base at V and 3 bases at J, with 10 bases between. The CDR3 sequence is CAWSESGYYEQYF. The CDR3 bases are TGTGCCTGGAGTGAATCGGGGTACTACGAGCAGTACTTC.

This chain connects TRBV7-2 to TRBJ1-2; D unresolved. Germline CDR1 SGHTA, CDR2 FQGNSA. The V end was cut by 1 base, the J end by 0 bases, with 6 bases between. This CDR3 has 14 amino acids. CDR3 in DNA: TGTGCCAGCAGCTTAGGCATAGCTAACTATGGCTACACCTTC. It translates to CASSLGIANYGYTF.

V usage is TRBV5-8 and J usage is TRBJ2-1; 9 bases match TRBD2. The CDR3 consists of 15 residues. Germline CDR1 reads SGHTS; CDR2 reads YDEGEE. Trimming cost V 0 bases and J 3 bases; bases outside gene matches: 1. The CDR3 coding sequence is TGTGCCAGCAGCTTGGGACTAGCGGTCTACAATGAGCAGTTCTTC. As protein: CASSLGLAVYNEQFF.

This chain uses TRBV7-2 with TRBJ1-5, with D uncertain. V was clipped by 4 bases and J by 7 bases, with 11 bases between them. Germline CDR1 SGHTA, CDR2 FQGNSA. There are 13 residues in the CDR3. The CDR3 region is CASSSPGVQPQHF. CDR3 coding DNA: TGTGCCAGCAGCTCCCCAGGAGTGCAGCCCCAGCATTTT.

The rearrangement uses TRBV19 and TRBJ2-7; the match to TRBD2 covers 11 bases. The germline V gene encodes CDR1 LNHDA and CDR2 SQIVND (reference sequence). V gave up 5 bases and J gave up 2 bases; unmatched junction bases: 11. The CDR3 contains 17 residues. The chain's CDR3 is CASSPGTATSGTYEQYF. CDR3 bases: TGTGCCAGTAGTCCCGGGACCGCGACTAGCGGGACCTACGAGCAGTACTTC.